This T cell receptor beta chain was sequenced for a study of blood T cell repertoires in COVID-19. This table comes from immunoSEQ multiplex PCR, and its TCRdb copy is limited to in-frame clones, with some not included. The sample holds 200,000 to 300,000 clones, 80% to 90% seen once. This CDR3 comprises 13 residues. In germline, CDR1 is LGHNA, CDR2 YSLEER. Trimming stripped 0 bases from V and 7 bases from J, with 7 bases between. The sample taken for sequencing was peripheral blood. This chain joins TRBV4-3 and TRBJ2-4; TRBD2 might be the D (5 bases). The origin of this receptor is a man between 35 and 55 years old who had recovered from COVID-19. The CDR3: CASSQDRRNIQYF. CDR3 in DNA: TGCGCCAGCAGCCAAGATCGGAGGAACATTCAGTACTTC.